This TCR beta chain was profiled in a study of T cells in Graves' hyperthyroidism and ophthalmopathy. Overall study findings and caveats: Most expanded thyroid clonotypes above 0.001 also appeared in blood.

J lost 2 bases, V lost 2 bases, and 4 bases had no gene match. There are 15 residues in the CDR3. Germline V gives CDR1 MNHEY, CDR2 SMNVEV (reference sequence). This clonotype was detected ten times or more. Its antigen remains unknown. TCR beta CDR3 sequences were amplified from RNA transcripts. When the TCR CDR3 underwent first-round RT-PCR, the HTBI primer set was used. Using its own MiXCR run on the multiplex PCR reads, TCRdb lists one record per CDR3 protein. The table records a few hundred thousand distinct CDR3 sequences, approximately 15% of them present only once. On the basis of clinical symptoms, serum thyroxine and TRAb, thyroid ultrasound and orbital computed tomography, diagnoses were made. Using 10 ml of fresh peripheral blood, PBMCs were prepared.

This sequence originates from a woman aged 18 to 35 with Graves' hyperthyroidism. The chain recombines TRBV27 with TRBJ2-3; 7 bases fit TRBD2. Sequencing was done on a sample of blood. The CDR3 bases are TGTGCCAGCAGTTTAAAGGGAGGGATCACAGATACGCAGTATTTT. Translation: CASSLKGGITDTQYF.